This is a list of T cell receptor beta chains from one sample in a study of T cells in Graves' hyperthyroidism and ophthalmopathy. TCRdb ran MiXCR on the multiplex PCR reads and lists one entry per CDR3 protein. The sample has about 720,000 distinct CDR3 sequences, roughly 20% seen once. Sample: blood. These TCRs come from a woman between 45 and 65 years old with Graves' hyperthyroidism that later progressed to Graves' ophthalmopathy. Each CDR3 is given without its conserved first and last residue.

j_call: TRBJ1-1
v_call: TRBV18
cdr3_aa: ASSFRALGLNTEAF

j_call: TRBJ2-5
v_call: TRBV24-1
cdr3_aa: ATSDQYQETQY

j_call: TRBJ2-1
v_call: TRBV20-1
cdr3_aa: SATTSFTSGEPNEQF

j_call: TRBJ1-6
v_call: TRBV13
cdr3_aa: ASTPRRGYSPLH

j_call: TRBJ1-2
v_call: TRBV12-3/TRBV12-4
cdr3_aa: ASLTGTPSNYGYT

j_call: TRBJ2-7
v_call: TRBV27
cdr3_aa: ATWDSSYEQY

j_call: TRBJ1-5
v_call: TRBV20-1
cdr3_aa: SAGEWASNQPQH

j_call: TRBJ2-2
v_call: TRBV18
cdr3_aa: ASSDRSSGELF

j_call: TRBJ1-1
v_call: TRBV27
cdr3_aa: ASSKGRDRGIGPEAF

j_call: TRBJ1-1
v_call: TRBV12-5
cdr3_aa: ATQRGDTEAF

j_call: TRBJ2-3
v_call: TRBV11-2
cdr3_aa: ASSSGADTQY

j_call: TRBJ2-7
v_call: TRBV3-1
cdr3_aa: ASSRTSGGRYEQY

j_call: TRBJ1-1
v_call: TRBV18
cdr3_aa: ASSGPPEAF

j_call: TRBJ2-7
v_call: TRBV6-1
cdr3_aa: ASTPRDWGYGQY

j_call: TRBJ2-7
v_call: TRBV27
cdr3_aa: ASSPTPPGPYEQY

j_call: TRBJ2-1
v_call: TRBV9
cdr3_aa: ASSVVVSGGHNEQF

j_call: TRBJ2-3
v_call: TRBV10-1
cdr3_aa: ASSESGEDTQY

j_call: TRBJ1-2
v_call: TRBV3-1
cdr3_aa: ASSQDWASTNYGYT

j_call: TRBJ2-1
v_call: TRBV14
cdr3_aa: ASSLHLGGNEQF

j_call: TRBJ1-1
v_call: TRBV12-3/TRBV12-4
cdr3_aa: ASSYGERGTEAF

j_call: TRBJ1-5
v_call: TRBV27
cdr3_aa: ASSPLSSGQPQH

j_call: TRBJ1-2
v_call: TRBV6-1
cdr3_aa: ASSQTRGGYGYT

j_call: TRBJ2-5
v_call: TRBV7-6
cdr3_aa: ASSLRKAETQY

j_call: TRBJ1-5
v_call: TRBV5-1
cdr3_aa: ASSESGGLSNQPQH

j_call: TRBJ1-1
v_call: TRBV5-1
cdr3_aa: ASSLDAGNTEAF

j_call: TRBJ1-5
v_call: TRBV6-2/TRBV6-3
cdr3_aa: ASSSLGQHNQPQH

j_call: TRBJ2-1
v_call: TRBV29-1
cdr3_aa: SVDTGVGNEQF

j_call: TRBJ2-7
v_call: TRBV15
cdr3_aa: ATSRAGGTYEQY

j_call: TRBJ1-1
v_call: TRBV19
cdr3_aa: ASSIEGPRRAF

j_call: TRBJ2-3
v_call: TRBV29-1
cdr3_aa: VAGRGVTDTQY

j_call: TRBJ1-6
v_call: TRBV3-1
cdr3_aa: TSSSRQLGGDSPLH

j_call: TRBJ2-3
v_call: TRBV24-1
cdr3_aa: VTKDRGDTQY

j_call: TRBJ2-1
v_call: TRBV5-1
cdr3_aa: ASSLVGGVQF

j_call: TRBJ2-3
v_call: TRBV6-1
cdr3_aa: ASSEAGGGRTDTQY

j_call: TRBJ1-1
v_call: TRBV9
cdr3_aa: ASSAGGRGEAF

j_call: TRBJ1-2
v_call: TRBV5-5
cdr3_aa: ASSPPQVNYGYT

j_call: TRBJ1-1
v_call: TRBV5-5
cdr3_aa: ASSSSFPEAF

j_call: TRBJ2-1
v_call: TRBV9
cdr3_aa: ASTLEGGPYNEQF

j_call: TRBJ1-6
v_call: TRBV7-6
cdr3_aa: ASSLDSGGDSPLH

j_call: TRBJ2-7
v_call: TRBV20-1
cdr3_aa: SARDPNSGGSYEQY

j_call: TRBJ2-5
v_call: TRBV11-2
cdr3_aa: ASSLVTGGYQETQY

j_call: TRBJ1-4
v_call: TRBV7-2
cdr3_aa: ASSLVRAEKLF

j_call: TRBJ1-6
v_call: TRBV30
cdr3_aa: AWSSGDNSPLH

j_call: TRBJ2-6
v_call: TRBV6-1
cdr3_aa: ASRYREVAGANVLT

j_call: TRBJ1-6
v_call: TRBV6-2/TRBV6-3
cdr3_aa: ASSYSDSALNSPLH

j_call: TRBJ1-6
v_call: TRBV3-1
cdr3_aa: ASSQAYTGESPLH

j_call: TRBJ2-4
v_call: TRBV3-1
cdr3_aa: ASSQDARNIQY

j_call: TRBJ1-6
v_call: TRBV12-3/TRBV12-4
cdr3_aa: ASSLGWTEYNSPLH

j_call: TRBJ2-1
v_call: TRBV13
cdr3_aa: ASSSTGTRYNEQF

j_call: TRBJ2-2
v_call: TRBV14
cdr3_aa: ASSQERVTGELF